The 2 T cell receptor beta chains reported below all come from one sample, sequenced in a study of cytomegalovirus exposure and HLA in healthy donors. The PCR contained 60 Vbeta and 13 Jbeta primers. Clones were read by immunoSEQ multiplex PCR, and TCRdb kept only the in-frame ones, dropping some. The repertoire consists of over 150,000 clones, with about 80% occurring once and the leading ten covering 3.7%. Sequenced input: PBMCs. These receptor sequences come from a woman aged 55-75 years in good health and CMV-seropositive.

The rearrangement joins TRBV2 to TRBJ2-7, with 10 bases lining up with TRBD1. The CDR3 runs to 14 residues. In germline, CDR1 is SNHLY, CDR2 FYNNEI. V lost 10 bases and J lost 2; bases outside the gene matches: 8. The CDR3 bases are TGTGCCATCATGAGGGGACAGGGGCCCTACGAGCAGTACTTC. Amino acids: CAIMRGQGPYEQYF.

CDR3 in amino acids: CASSPPSGWGDEQFF. DNA for the CDR3: TGTGCCAGCTCACCACCGTCGGGGTGGGGGGATGAGCAGTTCTTC. This chain joins TRBV18 and TRBJ2-1, with D possibly TRBD2 on 6 matching bases. This CDR3 is 15 amino acids long. Trimming shortened V by 0 bases and J by 8 bases, and 14 bases separated the two germline ends. Germline CDR1 is KGHSH and CDR2 is LQKENI.